This is a list of T cell receptor beta chains from one sample in a study of shared clonotypes between healthy human individuals. The table came from immunoSEQ multiplex PCR; TCRdb's copy has only in-frame clones and leaves some out. The sample shows roughly 700,000 clones, about 90% of them seen only once. Sample: memory CD8+ T cells from PBMCs. Receptors were obtained from a man aged 18 to 30 in good health. Some clones in this sample may be carry-over from other donors' samples. Each CDR3 is given with its conserved first and last residue.

V: TRBV6-1; J: TRBJ2-7; CDR3: CASPKEGSYEQYF
V: TRBV28; J: TRBJ2-1; CDR3: CASSFWDAGQSYNEQFF
V: TRBV2; J: TRBJ2-2; CDR3: CASRGRVGINTGELFF
V: TRBV7-9; J: TRBJ1-2; CDR3: CASSLGTGNYGYTF
V: TRBV7-9; J: TRBJ2-2; CDR3: CASSDIRSGELFF
V: TRBV7-8; J: TRBJ2-1; CDR3: CASSPTGTVQFF
V: TRBV4-2; J: TRBJ1-1; CDR3: CASSQVQEGNTEAFF
V: TRBV7-9; J: TRBJ2-7; CDR3: CASSPGGGAEQYF
V: TRBV27; J: TRBJ1-2; CDR3: CASTPGQGANYGYTF
V: TRBV4-1; J: TRBJ2-2; CDR3: CASSHPGQGANTGELFF
V: TRBV5-4; J: TRBJ2-7; CDR3: CASRMGLDSYEQYF
V: TRBV27; J: TRBJ1-1; CDR3: CASRYGGSTEAFF
V: TRBV5-6; J: TRBJ2-7; CDR3: CASSLNYLAGGPAYEQYF
V: TRBV5-8; J: TRBJ1-2; CDR3: CASSLEGQGRIYGYTF
V: TRBV27; J: TRBJ2-1; CDR3: CASSFRDRARGGYEQFF
V: TRBV6-5; J: TRBJ1-3; CDR3: CASSYSTAAGNTIYF
V: TRBV11-2; J: TRBJ1-4; CDR3: CASSSRDETREKLFF
V: TRBV13; J: TRBJ2-3; CDR3: CASSSTPGVESTDTQYF
V: TRBV14; J: TRBJ2-4; CDR3: CASSQVGGPTRRDIQYF
V: TRBV9; J: TRBJ2-5; CDR3: CASSSILSGEETQYF
V: TRBV9; J: TRBJ2-1; CDR3: CASSVDPAGGYNEQFF
V: TRBV2; J: TRBJ2-1; CDR3: CASSSPSGRAYYEQFF
V: TRBV28; J: TRBJ1-2; CDR3: CASREGVRDYGYTF
V: TRBV9; J: TRBJ2-3; CDR3: CASSVGYGGSTDTQYF
V: TRBV9; J: TRBJ2-1; CDR3: CASSTRLDYEQFF
V: TRBV2; J: TRBJ1-2; CDR3: CASSDYQQERVYGYTF
V: TRBV30; J: TRBJ2-7; CDR3: CAWSLRAYQLSQYF
V: TRBV10-3; J: TRBJ2-1; CDR3: CAISEPDQYGVGYNEQFF
V: TRBV10-3; J: TRBJ1-5; CDR3: CAISGGQFSNQPQHF
V: TRBV5-1; J: TRBJ1-2; CDR3: CASSFGWGDYGYTF
V: TRBV10-3; J: TRBJ2-7; CDR3: CAISESTRTYEQYF
V: TRBV27; J: TRBJ2-7; CDR3: CASSLIGLAGSYEQYF
V: TRBV7-9; J: TRBJ1-1; CDR3: CASSLVSTEAFF
V: TRBV28; J: TRBJ2-7; CDR3: CATRGRQGIYEQYF
V: TRBV19; J: TRBJ1-1; CDR3: CASSINRDMNTEAFF
V: TRBV5-4; J: TRBJ2-7; CDR3: CASSQRGGAVVEQYF
V: TRBV10-2; J: TRBJ2-1; CDR3: CASSGAGGREQFF
V: TRBV5-6; J: TRBJ2-1; CDR3: CASSPQGNEQFF
V: TRBV15; J: TRBJ1-5; CDR3: CATSPSNQPQHF
V: TRBV4-2; J: TRBJ2-7; CDR3: CASSQDGRLAGYEQYF
V: TRBV19; J: TRBJ2-1; CDR3: CASSLGSYNEQFF
V: TRBV7-6; J: TRBJ2-1; CDR3: CASSGGVSRGEQFF
V: TRBV4-2; J: TRBJ2-1; CDR3: CASSQPTGGAYNEQFF
V: TRBV7-6; J: TRBJ1-1; CDR3: CASSLGPTEMNTEAFF